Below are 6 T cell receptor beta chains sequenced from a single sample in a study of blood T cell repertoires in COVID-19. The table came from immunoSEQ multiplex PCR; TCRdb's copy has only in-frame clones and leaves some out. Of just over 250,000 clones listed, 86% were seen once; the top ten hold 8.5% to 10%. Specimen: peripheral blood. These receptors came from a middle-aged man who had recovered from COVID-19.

The CDR3 reads CASSQPGRQGIGNYGYTF. The CDR3 DNA reads TGCGCCAGCAGTCAACCCGGCCGACAGGGAATTGGGAACTATGGCTACACCTTC. The chain uses TRBV23-1 and TRBJ1-2, with 7 bases lining up with TRBD1. TRBV23-1 is identified as an open reading frame with a role that is uncertain. Trimming cost V 2 bases and J 2 bases; bases outside gene matches: 14. The CDR3 has 18 amino acids.

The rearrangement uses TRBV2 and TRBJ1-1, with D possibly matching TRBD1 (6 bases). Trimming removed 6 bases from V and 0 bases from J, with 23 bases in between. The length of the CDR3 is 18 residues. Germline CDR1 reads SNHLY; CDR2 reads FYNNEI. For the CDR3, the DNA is TGTGCCAGCAGCTATGAACAGGGCCGGGGACAAATGAACACTGAAGCTTTCTTT. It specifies CASSYEQGRGQMNTEAFF.

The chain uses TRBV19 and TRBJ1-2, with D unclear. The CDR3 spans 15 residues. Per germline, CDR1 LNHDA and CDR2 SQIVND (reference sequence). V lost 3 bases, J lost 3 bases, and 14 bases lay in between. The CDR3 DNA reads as TGTGCCAGTAGTATTAACAGAGATGGCGACTATGGCTACACCTTC. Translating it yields CASSINRDGDYGYTF.

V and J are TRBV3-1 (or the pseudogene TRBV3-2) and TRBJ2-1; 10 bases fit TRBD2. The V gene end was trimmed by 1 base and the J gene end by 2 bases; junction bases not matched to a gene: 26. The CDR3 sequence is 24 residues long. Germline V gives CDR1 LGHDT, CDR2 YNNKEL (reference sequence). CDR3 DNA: TGTGCCAGCAGCCAAGGAGGATATGGCCTAGCATTTTTAGCGGGAGGTCAAACCTACAATGAGCAGTTCTTC. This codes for CASSQGGYGLAFLAGGQTYNEQFF.

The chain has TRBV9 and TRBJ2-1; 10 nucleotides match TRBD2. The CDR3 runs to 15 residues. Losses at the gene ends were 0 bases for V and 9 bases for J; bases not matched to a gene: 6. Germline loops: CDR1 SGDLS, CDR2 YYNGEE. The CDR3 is CASSVGGSGRIEQFF. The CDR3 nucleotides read TGTGCCAGCAGCGTAGGTGGTAGCGGGAGGATTGAGCAGTTCTTC. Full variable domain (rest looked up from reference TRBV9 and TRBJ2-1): DSGVTQTPKHLITATGQRVTLRCSPRSGDLSVYWYQQSLDQGLQFLIQYYNGEERAKGNILERFSAQQFPDLHSELNLSSLELGDSALYFCASSVGGSGRIEQFFGPGTRLTVL.

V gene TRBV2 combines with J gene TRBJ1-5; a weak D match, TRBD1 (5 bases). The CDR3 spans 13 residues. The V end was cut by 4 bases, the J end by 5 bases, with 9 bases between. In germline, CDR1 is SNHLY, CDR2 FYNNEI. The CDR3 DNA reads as TGTGCCAGCAGTGTCAGGGCCGATCAGCCCCAGCATTTT. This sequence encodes CASSVRADQPQHF.